The present T cell receptor (beta chain) was sequenced within a study of blood T cell repertoires in COVID-19. On the study more broadly: Researchers got acute and convalescent COVID-19 samples from the United States, Italy and Spain. PBMCs, B-cell-depleted T cells, or T cells were the source of the cDNA or gDNA that made up the material.

V was trimmed by 7 bases and J by 3 bases, leaving 15 bases between them. The CDR3 runs 13 residues. Looked up from germline, CDR1 is SQVTM and CDR2 is ANQGSEA. TCRdb's copy holds only in-frame clones and misses some; the assay was immunoSEQ multiplex PCR. The data show about 210,000 clones, roughly four fifths seen once. Material for sequencing was peripheral blood. This rearrangement joins TRBV29-1 to TRBJ1-2; a possible D gene is TRBD1 (6 bases). The clonotype was recovered from a woman in her forties with acute or convalescent COVID-19. CDR3 sequence (DNA): TGCAGCGCCGCCACAGGGAATTACTATGGCTACACCTTC. The encoded protein is CSAATGNYYGYTF.